Listed below are T cell receptor beta chains from one sample, sequenced in a study of CD8 T cells in ankylosing spondylitis. TCRdb analysed the 5' RACE reads with MiXCR anew, one entry per CDR3 protein. The sample lists hundreds of thousands of distinct CDR3 sequences; 10% to 15% were seen once. The sequencing sample was made of blood, either unsorted or a sorted T cell fraction (not recorded which). The receptor set was obtained from a male donor with ankylosing spondylitis. Both conserved end residues are part of each CDR3. D genes are given only for firm matches. Only some rows state a clone size, as once, few, many or a class for expanded clones.

>-|-|TRBJ1-1|15|TRBV18
TGTGCCAGCTCACCGGTGCTTTCCGAGGGCACTGAAGCTTTCTTT
CASSPVLSEGTEAFF
>-|many|TRBJ2-1|13|TRBV29-1
TGCAGCGTCAGAGGACTGAGTTATGCTGAGCAGTTCTTC
CSVRGLSYAEQFF
>-|many|TRBJ1-1|13|TRBV15
TGTGCCACCAGCAGAGTTCACAACACTGAAGCTTTCTTT
CATSRVHNTEAFF
>TRBD1|few|TRBJ1-4|15|TRBV24-1
TGTGCCACCAGTGATCCTACAGGGGCGGGAGAAAAACTGTTTTTT
CATSDPTGAGEKLFF
>-|-|TRBJ1-2|13|TRBV28
TGTGCCAGCAGCCCCTCCGGGCCTTATGGCTACACCTTC
CASSPSGPYGYTF
>-|-|TRBJ2-5|11|TRBV11-2
TGTGCCAGCAGCGTGACAGAGACCCAGTACTTC
CASSVTETQYF
>-|-|TRBJ1-5|15|TRBV20-1
TGCAGTGCTATCTCCGGGACGTCGATAAATCAGCCCCAGCATTTT
CSAISGTSINQPQHF
>-|few|TRBJ2-3|14|TRBV7-7
TGTGCTAGCAGCTCTCTGCTGGAGGCAGATACGCAGTATTTT
CASSSLLEADTQYF
>TRBD2|many|TRBJ2-7|16|TRBV20-1
TGCAGTGCTATTTTGCCTAGCGGGAGCATAAGGTACGAGCAGTACTTC
CSAILPSGSIRYEQYF
>-|-|TRBJ2-1|16|TRBV12-3/TRBV12-4
TGTGCCAGCAGTCTGGAGCTAGCGATTTCCTACAATGAGCAGTTCTTC
CASSLELAISYNEQFF
>-|many|TRBJ1-1|14|TRBV4-2
TGTGCCAGCAGCCAAGAGACAGGCATCTTCGGAGCTTTCTTT
CASSQETGIFGAFF
>-|many|TRBJ2-5|12|TRBV20-1
TGCAGTGCTAGTTCGGCATCAGAGACCCAGTACTTC
CSASSASETQYF
>-|many|TRBJ2-5|12|TRBV29-1
TGCACCGCGGTCCGAGGGCAAGAGACCCAGTACTTC
CTAVRGQETQYF
>-|once|TRBJ2-3|13|TRBV7-6
TGTGCCAGCAGCTTAGCTTGGGCAGATACGCAGTATTTT
CASSLAWADTQYF
>-|-|TRBJ1-1|15|TRBV7-8
TGTGCCAGCAGCTGGGCAACAGGGCAGAACACTGAAGCTTTCTTT
CASSWATGQNTEAFF
>TRBD2|few|TRBJ2-1|16|TRBV7-2
TGTGCCAGCAGCTTTCAGGCTTGGGGGGGTTACAATGAGCAGTTCTTC
CASSFQAWGGYNEQFF
>TRBD2|many|TRBJ2-3|15|TRBV10-3
TGTGCCATCAAGGGAGCGGGGGGTCCCACAGATACGCAGTATTTT
CAIKGAGGPTDTQYF
>-|-|TRBJ2-1|12|TRBV29-1
TGCAGCGTTGGGGGGAGTTACAATGAGCAGTTCTTC
CSVGGSYNEQFF
>-|many|TRBJ2-3|13|TRBV24-1
TGTGCCACCAGGGACACAAGCACAGATACGCAGTATTTT
CATRDTSTDTQYF
>-|many|TRBJ1-3|12|TRBV20-1
TGCAGTGCCAGAAACAGCCTAAACACCATATATTTT
CSARNSLNTIYF
>-|-|TRBJ1-5|15|TRBV20-1
TGCAGTGCTAGAGATCGAGTTAAGGGGAATCAGCCCCAGCATTTT
CSARDRVKGNQPQHF
>TRBD1|few|TRBJ1-2|12|TRBV12-3/TRBV12-4
TGTGCCAGCAGTTTTCAGGGGGGAGGCTACACCTTC
CASSFQGGGYTF
>TRBD1|-|TRBJ1-5|14|TRBV19
TGTGCCAGTAACACAAGACAGGGCGATCAGCCCCAGCATTTT
CASNTRQGDQPQHF
>-|many|TRBJ1-1|12|TRBV6-6
TGTGCCAGCAGCTCACCAACGCTGGGAGCTTTCTTT
CASSSPTLGAFF
>TRBD1|many|TRBJ2-1|14|TRBV29-1
TGCAGCGCAGAACGACAGGGCTGGCACAATGAGCAGTTCTTC
CSAERQGWHNEQFF
>-|few|TRBJ1-2|15|TRBV6-1
TGTGCCAGCAGTGAAAATCTCGGGGGATCCTATGGCTACACCTTC
CASSENLGGSYGYTF
>-|-|TRBJ2-5|15|TRBV4-2
TGTGCCAGCAGCCAGAACCCCAGGGGTCAAGAGACCCAGTACTTC
CASSQNPRGQETQYF
>-|-|TRBJ2-7|16|TRBV4-3
TGCGCCAGCAGCCAAGCGGGAGACAGGGATACCTACGAGCAGTACTTC
CASSQAGDRDTYEQYF
>TRBD2|many|TRBJ2-1|14|TRBV7-2
TGTGCCAGCAGCTTATCGGGACTAGCGGGTACCCTGTTCTTC
CASSLSGLAGTLFF
>-|-|TRBJ1-1|12|TRBV28
TGTGCCATCGCCCTGCATAATATGCGAGCTTTCTTT
CAIALHNMRAFF
>TRBD2|few|TRBJ2-7|15|TRBV5-4
TGTGCCAGCAGCTTAAAGCGGGAGGGTGCGTACGAGCAGTACTTC
CASSLKREGAYEQYF